These 7 T cell receptor beta chains were all obtained from the same sample, sequenced in a study of T cell responses to AZD1222 COVID-19 vaccine (dated by TCRdb to the early 2020s). Receptor libraries were prepared by the immunoSEQ multiplex PCR assay. TCRdb mirrors the immuneACCESS table, restricted to in-frame sequences. Some clones are absent from its copies; in checked studies, under half trace to an unresolved V gene, and the reason for the others is unknown. A total of 60,000 to 85,000 clones appear in this sample, 88% of them only once. The top ten constitute approximately 4.8% of the sample. The time point label of this sample denotes: about 28 days (+/-7) after the second vaccine dose. The treatment or condition tag for this specimen amounts to: meningococcal conjugate vaccine given as trial control. Here the sequenced sample was peripheral blood, taken 28 days after the second dose of the MenACWY control vaccine. These receptors all stem from an adult who received the MenACWY meningococcal vaccine as a control.

The chain employs TRBV28 and TRBJ2-7; no clear D gene. Germline values: CDR1 MDHEN, CDR2 SYDVKM. The ends were cut back, 6 bases at V and 0 bases at J, with 6 bases in the middle. The CDR3 loop spans 12 amino acids. The CDR3 sequence is CASRKSSYEQYF. The CDR3 nucleotides are TGTGCCAGCAGGAAAAGCTCCTACGAGCAGTACTTC.

This sequence joins TRBV4-3 and TRBJ2-2, with 12 bases lining up with TRBD2. Losses at the gene ends were 0 bases for V and 4 bases for J; bases not matched to a gene: 6. CDR1 and CDR2 from the germline V gene are LGHNA and YSLEER. The CDR3 consists of 18 residues. The CDR3 sequence: CASSQDHLAGGFTGELFF. The CDR3 DNA reads TGCGCCAGCAGCCAAGATCACCTAGCGGGGGGGTTCACCGGGGAGCTGTTTTTT.

The chain uses TRBV7-2 and TRBJ2-7; TRBD2 matches 10 bases. V shed 1 base and J 6 bases; nucleotides not matched to a gene: 9. CDR1 is SGHTA and CDR2 is FQGNSA in the germline V gene. CDR3 length equals 16 residues. The CDR3 is CASSLVGGTSEGEQYF. The CDR3 region has the DNA TGTGCCAGCAGCTTAGTTGGGGGGACTAGCGAGGGCGAGCAGTACTTC.

The gene calls are TRBV11-2 and TRBJ2-7, with D possibly matching TRBD2 (5 bases). CDR3 length equals 15 residues. Germline loops: CDR1 SGHAT, CDR2 FQNNGV. V lost 0 bases and J 5 bases, leaving 14 bases between the germline ends. CDR3 sequence: CASSLDPGSQDEQYF. The CDR3, as DNA: TGTGCCAGCAGCTTAGATCCGGGGAGCCAGGACGAGCAGTACTTC.

The CDR3: CASNPSTRGRVEMNTEAFF. The CDR3 DNA reads TGTGCCAGTAATCCTTCAACCAGGGGGCGAGTCGAAATGAACACTGAAGCTTTCTTT. The chain uses TRBV19 and TRBJ1-1; 8 bases agree with TRBD1. The CDR3 is 19 amino acids. CDR1 LNHDA and CDR2 SQIVND come from the germline V gene (reference sequence). V gave up 7 bases and J gave up 0 bases; unmatched junction bases: 19.

The genes are TRBV28 and TRBJ2-7, with D perhaps matching TRBD1 (6 bases). The germline gives CDR1 MDHEN, CDR2 SYDVKM. The CDR3 runs 13 residues. Trimming shortened V by 7 bases and J by 2 bases, and 12 bases separated the two germline ends. In nucleotides, the CDR3 is TGTGCCAGCACAGGGGATTCTACCTACGAGCAGTACTTC. Encoded protein: CASTGDSTYEQYF.

The chain employs TRBV7-2 and TRBJ1-1, with D maybe TRBD1 (5 bases). The germline gives CDR1 SGHTA, CDR2 FQGNSA. Trimming removed 5 bases at V and 5 bases at J, with 12 bases between. The CDR3 covers 13 residues. The CDR3 reads CASSPVGETEAFF. For the CDR3, the DNA is TGTGCCAGCAGCCCGGTGGGGGAAACTGAAGCTTTCTTT.